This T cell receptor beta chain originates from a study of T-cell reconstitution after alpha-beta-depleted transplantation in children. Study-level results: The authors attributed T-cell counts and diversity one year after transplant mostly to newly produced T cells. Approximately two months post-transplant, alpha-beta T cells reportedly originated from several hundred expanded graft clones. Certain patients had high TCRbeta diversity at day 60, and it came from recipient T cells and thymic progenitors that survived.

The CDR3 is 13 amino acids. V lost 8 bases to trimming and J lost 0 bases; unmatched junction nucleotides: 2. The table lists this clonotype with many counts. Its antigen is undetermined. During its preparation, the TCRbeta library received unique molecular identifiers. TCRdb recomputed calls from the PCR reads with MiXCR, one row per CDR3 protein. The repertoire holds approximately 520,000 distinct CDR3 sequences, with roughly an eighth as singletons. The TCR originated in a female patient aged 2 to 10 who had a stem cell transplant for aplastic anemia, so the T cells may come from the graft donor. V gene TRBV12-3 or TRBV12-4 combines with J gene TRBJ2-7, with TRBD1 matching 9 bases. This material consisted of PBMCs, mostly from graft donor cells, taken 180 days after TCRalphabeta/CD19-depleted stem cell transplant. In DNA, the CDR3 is TGTGCCAGCCGGGACAGGGACTCCTACGAGCAGTACTTC. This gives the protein CASRDRDSYEQYF.